The clone carrying this TCR beta chain occurred a few times. Its antigen is not identified. The germline CDR1 and CDR2 sequences are SGHTA and FQGNSA. Trimming pared 1 base from V and 0 bases from J, leaving 3 bases between. This CDR3 has 13 residues. The sample is drawn from a study of T cell responses to AZD1222 COVID-19 vaccine. Overall study findings and caveats: Only a handful of AZD1222 recipients tested seropositive at baseline. Compared with day 0, the breadth and depth of the Spike-specific TCR repertoire rose significantly after two doses of AZD1222.

Produced via immunoSEQ multiplex PCR; TCRdb's table is partial and in-frame only. The data hold 130,000 or so clones, with approximately 90% observed a single time. The input for sequencing was peripheral blood, taken on day 0 of AZD1222 vaccination. The sequence derives from an adult in good health. The rearrangement uses TRBV7-2 and TRBJ1-2, with D unclear. CDR3 protein: CASSLVPNYGYTF. Here the CDR3 DNA reads TGTGCCAGCAGCTTAGTGCCTAACTATGGCTACACCTTC.